The 26 T cell receptor beta chains listed next were all sequenced from one sample in a study of CD8+ T cells in alopecia areata. The sample's treatment: oral pan-JAK inhibitor, 5-10 mg twice daily. Extraction of RNA preceded its reverse transcription into cDNA, which served as the sequencing template. The data were produced by immunoSEQ multiplex PCR, yet TCRdb's version contains in-frame clones alone and is incomplete. The sample yields approximately 150,000 clones, 58% seen once. The source was CD4+ T cells sorted from blood, collected at approximately week 61, from a patient treated with tofacitinib. These receptors were obtained from a human donor with alopecia areata.

The chain combines TRBV29-1 with TRBJ2-7, with D possibly TRBD2 on 5 matching bases. The ends were cut back, 4 bases at V and 3 bases at J, with 13 bases in the middle. The CDR3 covers 13 residues. Germline assignment: CDR1 SQVTM and CDR2 ANQGSEA. This CDR3 is CSVGGRQHYEQYF. Written as DNA, the CDR3 is TGCAGCGTTGGAGGGCGTCAGCACTACGAGCAGTACTTC.

This clone was seen just once. The chain combines TRBV5-1 with TRBJ1-4; 7 positions match TRBD1. This CDR3 region has 15 residues. Per the germline V gene, CDR1 is SGHRS and CDR2 is YFSETQ. The junction had 4 bases not matched to a gene; V was cut back by 4 bases and J by 1 base. Here the CDR3 reads CASSPPGGTNEKLFF. Written as DNA, the CDR3 is TGCGCCAGCAGCCCGCCAGGGGGAACTAATGAAAAACTGTTTTTT.

The rearrangement joins TRBV7-9 to TRBJ1-6, with 7 bases that match TRBD1. The germline gives CDR1 SEHNR, CDR2 FQNEAQ (reference sequence). CDR3 size: 16 residues. With 0 bases clipped from V and 3 bases from J, the junction kept 2 bases outside the gene matches. The CDR3 coding sequence is TGTGCCAGCAGCTTAGCGACAGGGATCTATAATTCACCCCTCCACTTT. This encodes CASSLATGIYNSPLHF.

A few counts support this clone. V is TRBV29-1 and J is TRBJ1-1; D possibly corresponds to TRBD1 (5 bases). The CDR3 covers 13 residues. V lost 6 bases, J lost 4 bases, and 15 bases lay in between. The germline CDR1 and CDR2 sequences are SQVTM and ANQGSEA. The CDR3 DNA sequence: TGCAGCGTCCTGAGAGTTCAGGGCACTGAAGCTTTCTTT. This sequence encodes CSVLRVQGTEAFF. Full variable domain (missing parts from reference TRBV29-1 and TRBJ1-1): SAVISQKPSRDICQRGTSLTIQCQVDSQVTMMFWYRQQPGQSLTLIATANQGSEATYESGFVIDKFPISRPNLTFSTLTVSNMSPEDSSIYLCSVLRVQGTEAFFGQGTRLTVV.

The chain links TRBV19 to TRBJ1-2; D possibly corresponds to TRBD1 (5 bases). CDR3 length: 12 residues. V lost 6 bases to trimming and J lost 8 bases, with 13 bases between them. Germline V gene lookup returns CDR1 LNHDA and CDR2 SQIVND (reference sequence). CDR3 sequence (DNA): TGTGCCAGTAGCGACAGTGGCTCAGGCTACACCTTC. It yields the protein CASSDSGSGYTF.

This chain connects TRBV2 to TRBJ1-5, with D maybe TRBD1 (5 bases). Germline values: CDR1 SNHLY, CDR2 FYNNEI. The V end was cut by 0 bases, the J end by 7 bases, with 10 bases between. CDR3 length equals 14 residues. This CDR3 is CASSEAAGEQPQHF. In DNA form, the CDR3 reads TGTGCCAGCAGTGAAGCTGCGGGGGAACAGCCCCAGCATTTT. Full variable domain (rest looked up from reference TRBV2 and TRBJ1-5): EPEVTQTPSHQVTQMGQEVILRCVPISNHLYFYWYRQILGQKVEFLVSFYNNEISEKSEIFDDQFSVERPDGSNFTLKIRSTKLEDSAMYFCASSEAAGEQPQHFGDGTRLSIL.

The V gene is TRBV27, the J gene TRBJ1-2; unclear D gene. The CDR3 totals 13 residues. Trimming removed 2 bases at V and 2 bases at J, with 6 bases between. Germline-derived CDR1 and CDR2 are MNHEY and SMNVEV (reference sequence). The CDR3 DNA follows: TGTGCCAGCAGTTTAAGGAGGAACTATGGCTACACCTTC. Amino acids: CASSLRRNYGYTF.

The V call is TRBV9, the J call TRBJ2-2; D unclear. The V gene lost 3 bases and the J gene lost 7 bases, with 10 bases spanning the gap. The V gene's germline CDR1 is SGDLS and CDR2 YYNGEE. This CDR3 has 13 residues. The CDR3 is CASSGRMNGELFF. Written as DNA, the CDR3 is TGTGCCAGCAGCGGCAGGATGAACGGGGAGCTGTTTTTT. The complete variable domain, with remaining parts taken from reference TRBV9 and TRBJ2-2, reads DSGVTQTPKHLITATGQRVTLRCSPRSGDLSVYWYQQSLDQGLQFLIQYYNGEERAKGNILERFSAQQFPDLHSELNLSSLELGDSALYFCASSGRMNGELFFGEGSRLTVL.

The gene calls are TRBV29-1 and TRBJ1-1; TRBD1 matches 11 bases. Germline CDR1 is SQVTM and CDR2 is ANQGSEA. Losses at the gene ends were 4 bases for V and 5 bases for J; bases not matched to a gene: 6. The CDR3 sequence is 14 residues long. DNA for the CDR3: TGCAGCGTTGCAAGGGACAGGGGGAATACTGAAGCTTTCTTT. Translation gives CSVARDRGNTEAFF.

V and J are TRBV27 and TRBJ1-4, with a possible D match to TRBD1 (5 bases). Germline loops: CDR1 MNHEY, CDR2 SMNVEV (reference sequence). V dropped 4 bases and J dropped 4 bases, with 16 bases sitting between them. CDR3 size: 16 residues. CDR3 coding DNA: TGTGCCAGCAGTTACGTCTCCGGGACTGTTAATGAAAAACTGTTTTTT. Its translation: CASSYVSGTVNEKLFF.

This chain links TRBV9 with TRBJ1-2, with TRBD1 matching over 7 bases. Germline V gives CDR1 SGDLS, CDR2 YYNGEE. This CDR3 region has 15 residues. Trimming cost V 0 bases and J 2 bases; bases outside gene matches: 4. CDR3 sequence reads: CASSVGGTDNYGYTF. Here the CDR3 DNA reads TGTGCCAGCAGCGTAGGCGGGACAGACAACTATGGCTACACCTTC.

The table lists this clone with a few counts. This chain uses TRBV30 with TRBJ2-7; D uncertain. Looked up from germline, CDR1 is GTSNPN and CDR2 is SVGIG (reference sequence). This CDR3 contains 13 residues. V shed 5 bases and J shed 2 bases, with 13 bases lying between them. The CDR3 sequence: CAWGPQPPYEQYF. The CDR3 bases are TGTGCCTGGGGACCCCAGCCCCCCTACGAGCAGTACTTC. Together with reference TRBV30 and TRBJ2-7, the CDR3 gives the full variable domain: SQTIHQWPATLVQPVGSPLSLECTVEGTSNPNLYWYRQAAGRGLQLLFYSVGIGQISSEVPQNLSASRPQDRQFILSSKKLLLSDSGFYLCAWGPQPPYEQYFGPGTRLTVT.

This chain uses TRBV4-1 with TRBJ1-1; TRBD1 might be the D (5 bases). There are 16 residues in the CDR3. V lost 1 base and J lost 1, with 13 bases in between. The V gene's germline CDR1 is MGHRA and CDR2 YSYEKL. The CDR3 bases are TGCGCCAGCAGCCAAGGATCGGGGGGGTGGAACACTGAAGCTTTCTTT. This gives the protein CASSQGSGGWNTEAFF.

The V call is TRBV6-5, the J call TRBJ1-2; D gene ambiguous. V lost 4 bases, J lost 1 base, and 7 bases lay in between. CDR1 is MNHEY, CDR2 SVGAGI, per germline. This CDR3 contains 13 residues. CDR3 in DNA: TGTGCCAGCAGTTCACACCTTAACTATGGCTACACCTTC. Translated, it gives CASSSHLNYGYTF.

The sample holds a few counts of this clone. The V call is TRBV25-1, the J call TRBJ2-7, with 11 bases fitting TRBD1. V trimming: 4 bases; J trimming: 6 bases; junction bases outside the gene matches: 5. Germline V gives CDR1 MGHDK, CDR2 SYGVNS. The CDR3 loop spans 14 amino acids. CDR3 residues: CASSGRDRGSEQYF. For the CDR3, the DNA is TGTGCCAGCAGTGGCCGGGACAGGGGGTCCGAGCAGTACTTC.

On this clone itself: Other DNA sequences within the sample encode an identical CDR3. The CDR3 DNA follows: TGCAGCGTTGCGCAGGGCCCCTACGAGCAGTACTTC. This sequence encodes CSVAQGPYEQYF. The rearrangement joins TRBV29-1 to TRBJ2-7; a weak D match, TRBD1 (5 bases). The germline gives CDR1 SQVTM, CDR2 ANQGSEA. The germline V and J ends were trimmed by 4 bases and 2 bases, with 9 bases remaining between them. This CDR3 comprises 12 residues.

The chain couples TRBV5-1 to TRBJ2-3, with no clear D. This CDR3 spans 12 amino acids. Looked up from germline, CDR1 is SGHRS and CDR2 is YFSETQ. Trimming pared 5 bases from V and 2 bases from J, leaving 6 bases between. The CDR3 spells CASSSTTDTQYF. The CDR3 nucleotides read TGCGCCAGCAGTTCCACCACAGATACGCAGTATTTT.

The chain combines TRBV29-1 with TRBJ1-6; D is unresolved. V lost 5 bases and J lost 10, with 12 bases in between. Germline V lookup: CDR1 SQVTM, CDR2 ANQGSEA. This CDR3 has 12 residues. CDR3 sequence (DNA): TGCAGCGTTCCCCGGGAAGGATCACCCCTCCACTTT. Translated, it gives CSVPREGSPLHF.

The V gene is TRBV9, the J gene TRBJ2-2; weak D call: TRBD1 (5 bases). V was clipped by 2 bases and J by 10 bases, with 15 bases between them. Germline CDR1 is SGDLS and CDR2 is YYNGEE. The CDR3 runs to 14 residues. CDR3 DNA: TGTGCCAGCAGCGTTACAGGTGAAGCATTGGAGCTGTTTTTT. Amino acids: CASSVTGEALELFF.

This clone has a count of ten or more. The chain is built from TRBV5-8 and TRBJ2-5, with TRBD2 as a possible D gene (5 bases). Per the germline V gene, CDR1 is SGHTS and CDR2 is YDEGEE. The CDR3 sequence is 14 residues long. With 0 bases removed from V and 4 bases from J, the gap between germline ends came to 10 bases. In DNA form, the CDR3 reads TGTGCCAGCAGCTTGGGGGTCGGAGGAGAGACCCAGTACTTC. As protein: CASSLGVGGETQYF.

V is TRBV5-6 and J is TRBJ2-5, with a weak D call TRBD2 (6 bases). Germline assignment: CDR1 SGHDT and CDR2 YYEEEE. This CDR3 is built from 14 residues. Trimming took 4 bases from V and 5 from J, leaving 15 bases between them. As DNA, the CDR3 is TGTGCCAGCAGCCCCGCTGCCCGGGGGGAGACCCAGTACTTC. Translated, it gives CASSPAARGETQYF. The full variable domain, rest sourced from reference TRBV5-6 and TRBJ2-5, is DAGVTQSPTHLIKTRGQQVTLRCSPKSGHDTVSWYQQALGQGPQFIFQYYEEEERQRGNFPDRFSGHQFPNYSSELNVNALLLGDSALYLCASSPAARGETQYFGPGTRLLVL.

This clone turned up a few times. This rearrangement joins TRBV30 to TRBJ1-1, with D possibly being TRBD1 (5 bases). The CDR3 sequence is 11 residues long. Trimming took off 0 bases at V and 10 bases at J, with 9 bases between the two ends. Germline-derived CDR1 and CDR2 are GTSNPN and SVGIG (reference sequence). The CDR3 loop is CAWSVRDAAFF. CDR3 DNA: TGTGCCTGGAGTGTACGGGACGCAGCTTTCTTT.

The V and J genes are TRBV30 and TRBJ1-1; 11 bases line up with TRBD1. The CDR3 loop spans 14 amino acids. CDR1 is GTSNPN, CDR2 SVGIG, per germline (reference sequence). V dropped 4 bases and J dropped 3; count of bases not matched to a gene: 4. The CDR3 DNA reads as TGTGCCTGGACCCGGGACAGGGGGTACACTGAAGCTTTCTTT. Amino acids: CAWTRDRGYTEAFF.

V usage is TRBV27 and J usage is TRBJ2-6; 7 bases are a match to TRBD2. J was trimmed by 0 bases and V by 5 bases; bases with no gene match: 7. The CDR3 is made up of 17 amino acids. Germline assignment: CDR1 MNHEY and CDR2 SMNVEV (reference sequence). The CDR3 spells CASSEPTGGSGANVLTF. Written as DNA, the CDR3 is TGTGCCAGCAGTGAACCTACGGGAGGCTCTGGGGCCAACGTCCTGACTTTC.

The chain combines TRBV7-9 with TRBJ2-4; 7 bases are a match to TRBD2. The trim removed 5 bases at V and 1 base at J, leaving 8 bases unmatched. CDR1 is SEHNR and CDR2 is FQNEAQ in the germline V gene (reference sequence). The CDR3 loop spans 16 amino acids. The CDR3 region is CASSPRRGGAKNIQYF. In nucleotides, the CDR3 is TGTGCCAGCAGCCCCCGACGGGGAGGGGCCAAAAACATTCAGTACTTC.

The chain recombines TRBV5-1 with TRBJ2-7; maybe TRBD2 (7 bases). The germline gives CDR1 SGHRS, CDR2 YFSETQ. Trimming shortened V by 4 bases and J by 3 bases, and 11 bases separated the two germline ends. The CDR3 sequence is 13 residues long. CDR3 region: CASSRGASYEQYF. Here the CDR3 DNA reads TGCGCCAGCAGCCGGGGGGCGAGCTACGAGCAGTACTTC.